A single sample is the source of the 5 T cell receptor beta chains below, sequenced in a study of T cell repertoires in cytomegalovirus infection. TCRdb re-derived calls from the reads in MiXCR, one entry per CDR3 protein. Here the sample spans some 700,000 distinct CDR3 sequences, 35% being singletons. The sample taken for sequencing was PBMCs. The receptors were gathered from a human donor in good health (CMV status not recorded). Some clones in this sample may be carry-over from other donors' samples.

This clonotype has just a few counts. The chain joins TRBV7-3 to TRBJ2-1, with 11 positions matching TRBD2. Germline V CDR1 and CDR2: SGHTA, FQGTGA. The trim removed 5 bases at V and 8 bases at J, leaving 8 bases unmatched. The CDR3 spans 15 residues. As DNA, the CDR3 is TGTGCCAGCAGCCCGAGTAGCGGGGGGGTCCATGAGCAGTTCTTC. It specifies CASSPSSGGVHEQFF.

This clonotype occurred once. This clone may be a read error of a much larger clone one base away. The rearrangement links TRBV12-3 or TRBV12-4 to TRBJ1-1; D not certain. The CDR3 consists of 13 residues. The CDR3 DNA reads TGTTCCACCAAAATCGGAGGGAACACTGAAGCTTTCTTT. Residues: CSTKIGGNTEAFF.

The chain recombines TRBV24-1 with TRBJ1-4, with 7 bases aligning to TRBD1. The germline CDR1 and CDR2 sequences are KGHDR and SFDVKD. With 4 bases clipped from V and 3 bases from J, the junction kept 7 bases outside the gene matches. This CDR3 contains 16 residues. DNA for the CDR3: TGTGCCACCAGTGACGTCAAGGGGGCAGCTAATGAAAAACTGTTTTTT. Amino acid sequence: CATSDVKGAANEKLFF.

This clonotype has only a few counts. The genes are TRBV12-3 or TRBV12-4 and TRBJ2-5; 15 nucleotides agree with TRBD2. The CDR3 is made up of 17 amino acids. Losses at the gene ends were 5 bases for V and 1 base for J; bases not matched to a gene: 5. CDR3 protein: CASSRWGLAGGQETQYF. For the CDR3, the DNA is TGTGCCAGCAGTCGGTGGGGACTAGCGGGAGGCCAAGAGACCCAGTACTTC.

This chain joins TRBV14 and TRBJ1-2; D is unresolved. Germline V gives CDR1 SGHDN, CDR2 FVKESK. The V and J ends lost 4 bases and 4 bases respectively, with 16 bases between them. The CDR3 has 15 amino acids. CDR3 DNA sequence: TGTGCCAGCAGCCGAGTAGGCTCAGAGGCCTATGGCTACACCTTC. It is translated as CASSRVGSEAYGYTF.